The T cell receptor beta chain described here comes from a study of PD-1 blockade in classical Hodgkin lymphoma. As for time point: newly diagnosed, previously untreated cHL patient sample. Purification of CD4+ T cells from thawed PBMCs was achieved by magnetic negative selection. The data were produced by immunoSEQ multiplex PCR, yet TCRdb's version contains in-frame clones alone and is incomplete. The sample holds 20,000 to 25,000 clones, roughly 89% seen once. CDR3 size: 13 residues. Germline assignment: CDR1 MGHDK and CDR2 SYGVNS. V gave up 5 bases and J gave up 8 bases, with 13 bases separating them.

The gene calls are TRBV25-1 and TRBJ2-1; possibly TRBD1 or TRBD2 for D (5 bases each). Sequencing was carried out using CD4+ T cells from blood. The source is a human donor with classical Hodgkin lymphoma. CDR3: CASSPRDHDEQFF. The CDR3 DNA reads as TGTGCCAGCAGTCCCCGGGACCACGATGAGCAGTTCTTC.